Listed below are T cell receptor beta chains from one sample, sequenced in a study of T cell responses to AZD1222 COVID-19 vaccine. TCRdb's table, derived via immunoSEQ multiplex PCR, lists solely in-frame clones and lacks some. The repertoire holds 40,000 to 60,000 clones, with approximately 90% as singletons. This specimen consisted of peripheral blood, obtained 28 days after the second AZD1222 dose. These receptors all come from an adult who received the AZD1222 COVID-19 vaccine. Both conserved end residues are part of each CDR3.

j_call v_call cdr3_aa
TRBJ2-5 TRBV28 CASSLIDKQGKETQYF
TRBJ1-1 TRBV9 CASSVNTGTEAFF
TRBJ1-5 TRBV4-1 CASSQAGSQPQHF
TRBJ2-4 TRBV2 CASSFGLAGGQAKNIQYF
TRBJ2-1 TRBV10-1 CASSELLATNNEQFF
TRBJ2-7 TRBV5-6 CASSPQGPLSYEQYF
TRBJ1-5 TRBV20-1 CSASVTGGTSGKPQHF
TRBJ2-7 TRBV18 CASSPLGQLNSYEQYF
TRBJ1-4 TRBV4-1 CASSQVEKLFF
TRBJ2-4 TRBV6-1 CASREPGQGAKNIQYF
TRBJ2-1 TRBV19 CASNRGNEQFF
TRBJ2-7 TRBV15 CATSRDRGYEQYF
TRBJ1-6 TRBV19 CASSSRQDHNSPLHF
TRBJ2-1 TRBV4-1 CASSQDQAPDRGQFF
TRBJ2-3 TRBV5-1 CASSPSGSDADTQYF
TRBJ2-7 TRBV5-1 CASRQGAGYEQYF
TRBJ2-5 TRBV3-1/TRBV3-2 CASRRLAGQETQYF
TRBJ2-7 TRBV25-1 CASSEWVGYEQYF
TRBJ1-1 TRBV7-9 CASSLFFGTFSRRTFF
TRBJ2-3 TRBV21-1 CASSKARVADVYTDTQYF
TRBJ2-1 TRBV19 CASSMEGESYNEQFF
TRBJ1-5 TRBV5-5 CASSFGGRVQPQHF
TRBJ2-1 TRBV27 CASSPRAQRFYNEQFF
TRBJ2-1 TRBV6-2/TRBV6-3 CASSAFGGAGSYNEQFF
TRBJ1-1 TRBV5-4 CASSSSTGGYTEAFF
TRBJ1-5 TRBV20-1 CSASEQGRSNQPQHF
TRBJ1-2 TRBV20-1 CSAWTDGYTF
TRBJ2-7 TRBV6-2/TRBV6-3 CASSSLWGGMTHEQYF
TRBJ1-4 TRBV4-3 CASSRVSGEEKLFF
TRBJ1-6 TRBV7-2 CASSASGVYNSPLHF
TRBJ1-1 TRBV4-1 CASSQRIGTEAFF
TRBJ1-1 TRBV19 CASSIDRGVKAEAFF
TRBJ1-5 TRBV29-1 CSVRTVGGRQHF
TRBJ2-7 TRBV5-4 CASSLGLAGSYEQYF
TRBJ2-7 TRBV5-1 CASSSPGLAGTYEQYF
TRBJ2-7 TRBV29-1 CSGRAPNSYEQYF
TRBJ1-5 TRBV19 CASSIDPARGVGQPQHF
TRBJ1-5 TRBV6-6 CASSYPDSHNQPQHF
TRBJ2-1 TRBV6-6 CASRLAGEQFF
TRBJ1-1 TRBV5-1 CASSFRVGDTEAFF
TRBJ1-2 TRBV7-9 CASSSTAANYGYTF
TRBJ2-7 TRBV5-4 CASSLGTGARGEQYF
TRBJ2-7 TRBV5-1 CASRPTGMGEQYF
TRBJ2-1 TRBV10-3 CAITTGGEAYNEQFF
TRBJ1-5 TRBV19 CASTYTGGDQPQHF